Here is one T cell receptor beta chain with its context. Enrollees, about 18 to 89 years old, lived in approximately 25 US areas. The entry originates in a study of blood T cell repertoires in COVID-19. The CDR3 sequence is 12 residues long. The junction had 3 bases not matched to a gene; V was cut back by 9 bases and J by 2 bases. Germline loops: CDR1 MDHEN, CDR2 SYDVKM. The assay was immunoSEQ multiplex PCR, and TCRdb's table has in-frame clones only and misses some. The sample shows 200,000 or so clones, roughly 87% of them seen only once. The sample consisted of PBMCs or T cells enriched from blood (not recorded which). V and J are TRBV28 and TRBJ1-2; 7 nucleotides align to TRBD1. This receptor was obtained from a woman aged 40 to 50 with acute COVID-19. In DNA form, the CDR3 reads TGTGCCAGTGCACAGGGGAACTATGGCTACACCTTC. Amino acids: CASAQGNYGYTF.